The 13 T cell receptor beta chains presented below share a single source sample, sequenced in a study of cytomegalovirus exposure and HLA in healthy donors. PCR used 60 Vbeta primers and 13 Jbeta primers. The assay was immunoSEQ multiplex PCR, and TCRdb's table has in-frame clones only and misses some. Its table records tens of thousands of clones. Sequenced material: PBMCs. The receptors derive from a man between 18 and 35 years old in good health and CMV-seropositive.

The chain employs TRBV30 and TRBJ2-7, with 10 positions matching TRBD1. The CDR3 spans 15 residues. V gave up 2 bases and J gave up 4 bases; unmatched junction bases: 8. Germline V gene sequence: CDR1 GTSNPN, CDR2 SVGIG (reference sequence). The DNA of the CDR3 is TGTGCCTGGAGTCCCCGCCGGGACAGGGGTTACGAGCAGTACTTC. Translated, it gives CAWSPRRDRGYEQYF.

This chain connects TRBV20-1 to TRBJ2-7; D unresolved. This CDR3 is built from 11 residues. The germline V and J ends were trimmed by 1 base and 6 bases, with 7 bases remaining between them. The germline CDR1 and CDR2 sequences are DFQATT and SNEGSKA (reference sequence). This chain's CDR3 is CSARAKREQYF. In DNA, the CDR3 is TGCAGTGCTAGAGCTAAGCGCGAGCAGTACTTC.

In DNA, the CDR3 is TGTGCCAGCTCCCCGGCGGGGCTGGCGAAAGAGACCCAGTACTTC. It specifies CASSPAGLAKETQYF. This chain links TRBV5-4 with TRBJ2-5, with D possibly matching TRBD2 (6 bases). Germline assignment: CDR1 SGHNT and CDR2 YYREEE (reference sequence). The CDR3 covers 15 residues. V was trimmed by 7 bases and J by 3 bases, leaving 19 bases between them.

This CDR3 reads CASSIGTFLYF. CDR3 sequence (DNA): TGTGCCAGCAGTATAGGGACTTTTTTGTACTTC. This rearrangement joins TRBV27 to TRBJ2-7; a possible D gene is TRBD2 (6 bases). The V gene lost 5 bases and the J gene lost 12 bases, with 14 bases spanning the gap. Germline values: CDR1 MNHEY, CDR2 SMNVEV (reference sequence). The CDR3 is 11 residues long.

The chain joins TRBV2 to TRBJ2-1, with 12 nucleotides matching TRBD2. The V gene's germline CDR1 is SNHLY and CDR2 FYNNEI. This CDR3 region has 15 residues. V shed 5 bases, J shed 7 bases, and the junction held 6 bases outside the gene matches. The CDR3 nucleotides read TGTGCCAGCAGTCCACGGACTAGCGGGAAGAATGAGCAGTTCTTC. It yields the protein CASSPRTSGKNEQFF.

Worth noting for this clone: The junction departs from germline at one end; a sequencing error may be responsible. The CDR3 coding sequence is TGTGCCAGCAGTTCAGGGGTTCTTCAGGGTAATCGGCCCCAGCATTTT. Protein: CASSSGVLQGNRPQHF. The rearrangement links TRBV2 to TRBJ1-5; D possibly corresponds to TRBD1 (6 bases). CDR3 size: 16 residues. CDR1 and CDR2 from the germline V gene are SNHLY and FYNNEI.

The chain has TRBV5-4 and TRBJ2-3, with 8 bases fitting TRBD1. This CDR3 has 13 residues. Germline CDR1 reads SGHNT; CDR2 reads YYREEE (reference sequence). Trimming cost V 5 bases and J 4 bases; bases outside gene matches: 3. The CDR3 region is CASRKQGADTQYF. As DNA, the CDR3 is TGTGCCAGCAGAAAACAGGGGGCAGATACGCAGTATTTT. The full variable domain, in which reference TRBV5-4 and TRBJ2-3 provide the parts outside the CDR3, is ETGVTQSPTHLIKTRGQQVTLRCSSQSGHNTVSWYQQALGQGPQFIFQYYREEENGRGNFPPRFSGLQFPNYSSELNVNALELDDSALYLCASRKQGADTQYFGPGTRLTVL.

With regard to this clone: This sample also contains other DNA sequences that code for the same CDR3. The chain recombines TRBV9 with TRBJ2-2, with TRBD2 as a possible D gene (6 bases). The V gene lost 3 bases and the J gene lost 5 bases, with 8 bases spanning the gap. The CDR3 spans 13 residues. CDR1 is SGDLS, CDR2 YYNGEE, per germline. The CDR3 DNA reads TGTGCCAGCAGCGCGGGGGTAACCGGGGAGCTGTTTTTT. Translating gives CASSAGVTGELFF.

The chain is built from TRBV7-9 and TRBJ2-3; D might be TRBD2 (5 bases). Germline lookup yields CDR1 SEHNR and CDR2 FQNEAQ (reference sequence). The CDR3 sequence is 12 residues long. The germline V and J ends were trimmed by 4 bases and 6 bases, with 8 bases remaining between them. The CDR3 DNA follows: TGTGCCAGCAGCTATGGGGAGGATACGCAGTATTTT. This translates into CASSYGEDTQYF.

The rearrangement joins TRBV5-1 to TRBJ2-7; TRBD1 aligns across 9 bases. The CDR3 runs to 14 residues. V lost 5 bases, J lost 4 bases, and 7 bases stayed unmatched. Per germline, CDR1 SGHRS and CDR2 YFSETQ. CDR3: CASRGMGQGYEQYF. DNA for the CDR3: TGCGCCAGCAGGGGAATGGGACAGGGATACGAGCAGTACTTC.

The chain employs TRBV6-6 and TRBJ2-5; 7 bases line up with TRBD2. The J call is uncertain, as TRBJ2-7 better fits the DNA end. The CDR3 totals 16 residues. Per germline, CDR1 MNHNY and CDR2 SVGAGI (reference sequence). The CDR3 region has the DNA TGTGCCAGCAGTTACTCGAGTAGCGGGCTATCCTACGAGCAGTACTTC. This translates into CASSYSSSGLSYEQYF.

The V and J genes are TRBV14 and TRBJ2-1; 7 bases are a match to TRBD2. CDR3 size: 18 residues. Germline values: CDR1 SGHDN, CDR2 FVKESK. V shed 2 bases, J shed 6 bases, and the junction held 16 bases outside the gene matches. The CDR3 sequence is CASSQHLPRAGVSNEQFF. CDR3 nucleotides: TGTGCCAGCAGCCAACATCTTCCCCGCGCGGGAGTTTCCAATGAGCAGTTCTTC.

The V call is TRBV9, the J call TRBJ2-1, with TRBD2 matching over 8 bases. Germline CDR1 and CDR2: SGDLS and YYNGEE. J lost 3 bases, V lost 4 bases, and 6 bases had no gene match. The CDR3 spans 15 residues. CDR3 sequence reads: CASSPSGTSYNEQFF. The DNA of the CDR3 is TGTGCCAGCAGCCCATCCGGGACTAGCTACAATGAGCAGTTCTTC.